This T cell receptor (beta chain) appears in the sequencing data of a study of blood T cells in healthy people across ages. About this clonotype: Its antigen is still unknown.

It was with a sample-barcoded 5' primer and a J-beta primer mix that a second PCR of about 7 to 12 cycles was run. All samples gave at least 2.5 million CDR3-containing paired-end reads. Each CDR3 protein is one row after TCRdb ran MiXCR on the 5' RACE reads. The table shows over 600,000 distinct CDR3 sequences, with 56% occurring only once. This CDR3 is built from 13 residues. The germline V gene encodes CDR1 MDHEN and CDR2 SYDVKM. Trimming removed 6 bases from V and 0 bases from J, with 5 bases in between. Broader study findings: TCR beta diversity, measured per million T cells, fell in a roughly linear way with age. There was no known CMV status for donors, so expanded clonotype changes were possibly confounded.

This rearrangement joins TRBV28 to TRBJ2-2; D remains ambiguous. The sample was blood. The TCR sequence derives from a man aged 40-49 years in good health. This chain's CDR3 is CASRFANTGELFF. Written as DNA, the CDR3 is TGTGCCAGCAGGTTCGCGAACACCGGGGAGCTGTTTTTT.